Below, 2 T cell receptor beta chains from the same sample are listed, as sequenced in a study of T cells in Graves' hyperthyroidism and ophthalmopathy. Amplification of TCR beta CDR3 regions was performed using RNA transcripts as template. In the first-round RT-PCR of the TCR CDR3, the HTBI primer set was used. MiXCR was run by TCRdb on the multiplex PCR reads, yielding one entry per CDR3 protein. The table has roughly 400,000 distinct CDR3 sequences, around 25% seen once. Sequencing input: blood. The receptors stem from a middle-aged man with Graves' hyperthyroidism.

This clonotype has at least ten counts. V and J are TRBV6-1 and TRBJ2-7; 7 nucleotides line up with TRBD1. In germline, CDR1 is MNHNS, CDR2 SASEGT. J gave up 3 bases and V 4 bases, and 3 bases lay outside the gene matches. This CDR3 spans 13 amino acids. The CDR3 sequence: CASSVTGFYEQYF. The CDR3 bases are TGTGCCAGCAGTGTGACAGGGTTCTACGAGCAGTACTTC.

This chain links TRBV19 with TRBJ2-7, with D possibly being TRBD1 or TRBD2 (5 bases each). The length of the CDR3 is 14 residues. Per germline, CDR1 LNHDA and CDR2 SQIVND (reference sequence). The V gene lost 3 bases and the J gene lost 5 bases, with 14 bases spanning the gap. The CDR3 protein is CASSIWGPGDEQYF. The CDR3 DNA follows: TGTGCCAGTAGTATTTGGGGACCTGGAGACGAGCAGTACTTC.